Only a few counts were recorded for the clone carrying this TCR beta chain. Its antigen is not known. TCRdb independently ran MiXCR on the RACE reads; one entry per CDR3 protein. The repertoire holds tens of thousands of distinct CDR3 sequences, about a tenth seen once, with under 2% in the top ten. Described time point: patch test 2, 6 weeks after DPC sensitization. Treatment indicated: therapeutic diphenylcyclopropenone sensitization with weekly scalp DPC. V was pared by 2 bases and J by 1 base, with 18 bases between. From germline, CDR1 is KGHSH and CDR2 LQKENI. The CDR3 length is 18 residues. The source of the sample is a study of human T cells and chemical hapten exposure. Study-wide findings and caveats: With DPC sensitization, TCRs exceeding 1 in 1000 frequency showed no change.

This receptor was obtained from a woman aged 45-65 years with alopecia areata. Some clones in this sample may be carry-over from other donors' samples. The genes are TRBV18 and TRBJ1-3, with D unresolved. The sample in question was whole blood, obtained in connection with sensitization to the hapten diphenylcyclopropenone (DPC). CDR3 sequence reads: CASSPLTNERRSGNTIYF. Written as DNA, the CDR3 is TGTGCCAGCTCACCATTGACAAATGAACGGCGTTCTGGAAACACCATATATTTT. Full variable domain (rest looked up from reference TRBV18 and TRBJ1-3): NAGVMQNPRHLVRRRGQEARLRCSPMKGHSHVYWYRQLPEEGLKFMVYLQKENIIDESGMPKERFSAEFPKEGPSILRIQQVVRGDSAAYFCASSPLTNERRSGNTIYFGEGSWLTVV.